The source of this TCR beta chain is a study of blood T cell repertoires in COVID-19. Overall study context: Acute and convalescent COVID-19 samples came from the United States, Italy and Spain. In each case, the material was cDNA or gDNA derived from T cells, B-cell-depleted T cells, or PBMCs.

Original methodology: For nucleated cells, counts were estimated from reference gene primer amplification. The protocol was immunoSEQ multiplex PCR, while the TCRdb copy is restricted to in-frame clones and leaves out a portion. That table furnishes V, J and clone size, whereas the DNA furnished D and trimming. The sample lists tens of thousands of clones; around 90% were seen once. This TCR was recovered from a man in his fifties or sixties with active COVID-19. Sequenced input: peripheral blood.

CDR3 residues: CASSIGQGIQETQYF. The CDR3 DNA reads as TGTGCCAGTAGTATAGGACAGGGGATACAAGAGACCCAGTACTTC. This rearrangement joins TRBV19 to TRBJ2-5, with 8 bases fitting TRBD1. Germline loops: CDR1 LNHDA, CDR2 SQIVND (reference sequence). The V segment lost 1 base and the J segment 2 bases; nucleotides outside the gene matches: 3. The CDR3 runs 15 residues.